These T cell receptor beta chains were read from a single sample in a study of beta chain features in type 1 diabetes. The assay was immunoSEQ multiplex PCR, and TCRdb's table has in-frame clones only and misses some. Of more than 250,000 clones listed, approximately 15% are singletons. Specimen: naive CD4+ T cells from blood. These receptors came from a man aged 30 to 45 with type 1 diabetes. CDR3s include the opening cysteine and the closing phenylalanine or tryptophan. A D gene is named only where the DNA matches it firmly. Clone size is stated in some rows and not others, as once, few, many or a class when expanded.

V gene,J gene,D gene,clone size,CDR3 DNA,CDR3 protein
TRBV28,TRBJ2-1,TRBD2,.,TGTGCCAGCAGTCAGAATCCGGGACTAGCGGGAGGTTGGGAGCAGTTCTTC,CASSQNPGLAGGWEQFF
TRBV18,TRBJ2-7,TRBD2,.,TGTGCCACCTCGCCGGGGGGGTCCCCCTACGAGCAGTACTTC,CATSPGGSPYEQYF
TRBV10-2,TRBJ2-1,.,few,TGCGCCAGCATACGGACTGCCAACTACAATGAGCAGTTCTTC,CASIRTANYNEQFF
TRBV7-8,TRBJ2-2,.,.,TGTGCCAGCAGCCTCACCGGGGAGCTGTTTTTT,CASSLTGELFF
TRBV2,TRBJ1-2,TRBD1,.,TGTGCCAGCAGTTCCCGGGACAGAGTCTATGGCTACACCTTC,CASSSRDRVYGYTF
TRBV9,TRBJ2-6,TRBD1,.,TGTGCCAGCAGCACCCGGGACAGGGGGCTCGGGGCCAACGTCCTGACTTTC,CASSTRDRGLGANVLTF
TRBV2,TRBJ2-5,TRBD1,few,TGTGCCAGCAGCCGACAGGGTCGAGAGACCCAGTACTTC,CASSRQGRETQYF
TRBV5-5,TRBJ2-2,.,few,TGTGCCAGCAGCCCTCCCGTGAACACCGGGGAGCTGTTTTTT,CASSPPVNTGELFF
TRBV5-1,TRBJ1-1,.,.,TGCGCCAGCAGCCATTCGACAGGTGAAGCTTTCTTT,CASSHSTGEAFF
TRBV7-9,TRBJ1-2,TRBD1,.,TGTGCCAGCAGCGCCACCGACAGGGGGTTCACCTTC,CASSATDRGFTF
TRBV4-2,TRBJ2-1,.,.,TGTGCCAGCAGCCAAGATTTGGGTAGCACTGAGCAGTTCTTC,CASSQDLGSTEQFF
TRBV5-6,TRBJ2-3,.,few,TGTGCCAGCAGGGCAGAGGGACAATTGACAGATACGCAGTATTTT,CASRAEGQLTDTQYF
TRBV7-3,TRBJ2-1,.,few,TGTGCCAGCAGCCCCCCGGGGGGCCCGGACAATGAGCAGTTCTTC,CASSPPGGPDNEQFF
TRBV7-8,TRBJ2-3,.,.,TGTGCCAGCAGCCCGTCTGGGTTCCGAGCGAATACGCAGTATTTT,CASSPSGFRANTQYF
TRBV28,TRBJ2-3,TRBD2,.,TGTGCCAGCAATCGGGAGGGCGGCACAGATACGCAGTATTTT,CASNREGGTDTQYF
TRBV5-1,TRBJ2-3,.,few,TGCGCCAGCAGCCAGAGGGGGGATACGCAGTATTTT,CASSQRGDTQYF
TRBV28,TRBJ2-7,TRBD2,few,TGTGCCAGCAGTTTGGGGGTAGCGGGACGGGACGAGCAGTACTTC,CASSLGVAGRDEQYF
TRBV29-1,TRBJ1-1,TRBD1,few,TGCAGCGTTGATGGACAGGGAGGGACTGAAGCTTTCTTT,CSVDGQGGTEAFF
TRBV5-1,TRBJ2-3,TRBD2,few,TGCGCCAGCAGCTTGGGACTAGCGGCCACAGATACGCAGTATTTT,CASSLGLAATDTQYF
TRBV18,TRBJ1-1,TRBD1,few,TGTGCCAGCTCACCTGGGACAGGGGACACTGAAGCTTTCTTT,CASSPGTGDTEAFF
TRBV7-9,TRBJ1-5,.,.,TGTGCCAGCAGCTTCGAGAGCAATCAGCCCCAGCATTTT,CASSFESNQPQHF
TRBV7-2,TRBJ2-7,TRBD1,.,TGTGCCAGCAGCCGGATAGGGACAGGGCCCTACGAGCAGTACTTC,CASSRIGTGPYEQYF
TRBV9,TRBJ1-2,.,.,TGTGCCAGCAATCCTGCCCGCGGGAACTATGGCTACACCTTC,CASNPARGNYGYTF
TRBV30,TRBJ2-3,TRBD2,few,TGTGCCTGGAGTTACCCGGGGACTAGCGGCACAGATACGCAGTATTTT,CAWSYPGTSGTDTQYF